This T cell receptor (beta chain) was profiled in a study of OX40 agonist ivuxolimab in advanced cancers. Sequenced by immunoSEQ multiplex PCR; TCRdb stores in-frame clones only, minus some. The table shows tens of thousands of clones, with 92% occurring only once. The CDR3 extends over 11 amino acids. Per germline, CDR1 MNHNY and CDR2 SVGAGI (reference sequence). V was trimmed by 9 bases and J by 9 bases, leaving 12 bases between them. Autoimmune disease history or systemic immunosuppression barred patients. The TCR sequence derives from an adult with an advanced solid tumor such as melanoma, head and neck, liver or kidney cancer. V and J are TRBV6-6 and TRBJ2-1, with D hard to call. The sequencing here drew on CD4+ or CD8+ T cells sorted from blood, taken in a trial of the OX40 agonist ivuxolimab. CDR3 nucleotides: TGTGCCAGTTCCCTGTCAGGTGAGCAGTTCTTC. This sequence encodes CASSLSGEQFF.